Following are 29 T cell receptor beta chains from one sample sequenced in a study of shared clonotypes between healthy human individuals. The method was immunoSEQ multiplex PCR; TCRdb's version includes in-frame clones alone and lacks a portion of them. The repertoire holds 2 million to 2.5 million clones, with approximately 93% as singletons. Sequences were obtained from naive CD4+ T cells from PBMCs. Subset of the sample: CD45RA+ positively selected. These receptors all come from a man aged 18 to 30 in good health. Some clones in this sample may be carry-over from other donors' samples.

The V gene is TRBV10-2, the J gene TRBJ2-5; the D is unclear. From germline, CDR1 is WSHSY and CDR2 SAAADI. The CDR3 sequence is 12 residues long. Between the trimmed V and J ends, which lost 8 bases and 4 bases, there was a span of 11 bases. The CDR3 here is CASSDRAETQYF. CDR3 nucleotide sequence: TGCGCCAGCTCGGACCGGGCAGAGACCCAGTACTTC.

The chain combines TRBV5-5 with TRBJ2-3; the D is unclear. The V gene's germline CDR1 is SGHKS and CDR2 YYEKEE (reference sequence). The CDR3 is 14 amino acids. V was cut by 4 bases and J by 2 bases, with 11 bases left in between. The CDR3 DNA follows: TGTGCCAGCAGCCCGGGCCCGATCACAGATACGCAGTATTTT. Translated, it gives CASSPGPITDTQYF.

The CDR3 loop reads CASSTIQRDGYTF. The CDR3 DNA sequence: TGTGCCAGCAGTACCATCCAGAGAGATGGCTACACCTTC. The V call is TRBV28, the J call TRBJ1-2; D is ambiguous. This CDR3 region has 13 residues. Per the germline V gene, CDR1 is MDHEN and CDR2 is SYDVKM. The germline V and J ends were trimmed by 5 bases and 6 bases, with 13 bases remaining between them.

The chain carries TRBV5-5 and TRBJ1-1; 7 bases match TRBD1. Per germline, CDR1 SGHKS and CDR2 YYEKEE (reference sequence). Trimming removed 1 base from V and 8 bases from J; junction bases left unmatched: 8. CDR3 length equals 14 residues. CDR3 residues: CASSLSTGAEEAFF. DNA of the CDR3: TGTGCCAGCAGCTTGAGTACAGGGGCAGAGGAAGCTTTCTTT.

V and J are TRBV18 and TRBJ2-1, with a tentative D call TRBD2 (6 bases). This CDR3 has 15 amino acids. Trimming cost V 6 bases and J 7 bases, with 19 bases left between them. Germline-derived CDR1 and CDR2 are KGHSH and LQKENI. CDR3 sequence reads: CASSPSEPPSNEQFF. CDR3 in DNA: TGTGCCAGCTCCCCTAGCGAACCTCCTTCTAATGAGCAGTTCTTC.

The V and J genes are TRBV28 and TRBJ2-3; D not certain. Germline CDR1 is MDHEN and CDR2 is SYDVKM. The V gene lost 4 bases and the J gene lost 2 bases, with 19 bases spanning the gap. This CDR3 comprises 17 residues. The CDR3 DNA is TGTGCCAGCAGTTCCAGGTTTCGAGGACCTCCCACAGATACGCAGTATTTT. Its protein is CASSSRFRGPPTDTQYF. The full variable domain, in which reference TRBV28 and TRBJ2-3 provide the parts outside the CDR3, is DVKVTQSSRYLVKRTGEKVFLECVQDMDHENMFWYRQDPGLGLRLIYFSYDVKMKEKGDIPEGYSVSREKKERFSLILESASTNQTSMYLCASSSRFRGPPTDTQYFGPGTRLTVL.

This chain joins TRBV6-4 and TRBJ2-1, with a possible D match to TRBD2 (6 bases). CDR3 length equals 18 residues. Deletions cut 1 base from V and 0 bases from J, with 16 bases between. Germline V gene sequence: CDR1 MRHNA, CDR2 SNTAGT. The CDR3 nucleotides are TGTGCCAGCAGTGACTACGCCCGCGACGGGGGCTCCTACAATGAGCAGTTCTTC. This encodes CASSDYARDGGSYNEQFF.

The V call is TRBV4-3, the J call TRBJ1-3, with no clear D. The CDR3 spans 16 residues. The V and J ends lost 0 bases and 0 bases respectively, with 9 bases between them. CDR1 and CDR2 from the germline V gene are LGHNA and YSLEER. In nucleotides, the CDR3 is TGCGCCAGCAGCCAAGAAATTGCGTACTCTGGAAACACCATATATTTT. It specifies CASSQEIAYSGNTIYF.

The chain carries TRBV28 and TRBJ2-7, with 13 bases that match TRBD2. CDR1 and CDR2 from the germline V gene are MDHEN and SYDVKM. Unmatched junction bases numbered 12, after V lost 7 bases and J lost 0 bases. The CDR3 length is 18 residues. CDR3 bases: TGTGCCAGCATTCATGAGGGACTAGCGGGACGAGACTCCTACGAGCAGTACTTC. Residues: CASIHEGLAGRDSYEQYF.

The chain has TRBV6-5 and TRBJ2-1, with 9 positions matching TRBD1. The CDR3 extends over 15 amino acids. Germline CDR1 reads MNHEY; CDR2 reads SVGAGI. Trimming at V came to 7 bases and at J to 6 bases, leaving 10 bases not matched to a gene. CDR3 bases: TGTGCCAGCAAGAAACCGGGACAGGGAGGCAATGAGCAGTTCTTC. The encoded protein is CASKKPGQGGNEQFF.

J is TRBJ1-1 and V is TRBV27; the D is unclear. Trimming took off 6 bases at V and 0 bases at J, with 14 bases between the two ends. The CDR3 runs to 15 residues. Germline V gene data show CDR1 as MNHEY and CDR2 as SMNVEV (reference sequence). The CDR3: CASSVVGGLNTEAFF. In nucleotides, the CDR3 is TGTGCCAGCAGCGTTGTTGGCGGATTGAACACTGAAGCTTTCTTT.

The chain employs TRBV7-8 and TRBJ2-7; 8 bases are a match to TRBD2. With 5 bases clipped from V and 0 bases from J, the junction kept 12 bases outside the gene matches. Germline V gives CDR1 SGHVS, CDR2 FQNEAQ. The CDR3 is 17 residues long. The CDR3: CASSPTGGLADSYEQYF. CDR3 DNA: TGTGCCAGCAGCCCAACGGGGGGGCTAGCGGACTCCTACGAGCAGTACTTC.

The chain combines TRBV10-3 with TRBJ2-5; 7 bases match TRBD2. The CDR3 is made up of 17 amino acids. Trimming cost V 10 bases and J 0 bases; bases outside gene matches: 17. Germline CDR1 ENHRY, CDR2 SYGVKD. CDR3 DNA sequence: TGTGCCACCTCTACTGCCCTTGGCGGGAGTAACCAAGAGACCCAGTACTTC. This gives the protein CATSTALGGSNQETQYF.

About this clone: Other nucleotide sequences from this sample produce the same CDR3. V usage is TRBV5-1 and J usage is TRBJ1-2, with no clear D. Looked up from germline, CDR1 is SGHRS and CDR2 is YFSETQ. V was trimmed by 0 bases and J by 8 bases, leaving 8 bases between them. CDR3 length: 12 amino acids. The CDR3 bases are TGCGCCAGCAGCTTGGCCGGGGAGGGCTACACCTTC. This sequence encodes CASSLAGEGYTF.

V gene TRBV5-5 combines with J gene TRBJ2-5; 8 nucleotides agree with TRBD1. Trimming removed 4 bases from V and 5 bases from J; junction bases left unmatched: 19. This CDR3 has 18 amino acids. The germline CDR1 and CDR2 sequences are SGHKS and YYEKEE (reference sequence). The CDR3 here is CASSRVPGGGRVRETQYF. DNA for the CDR3: TGTGCCAGCAGCCGCGTACCAGGGGGCGGTCGGGTGCGGGAGACCCAGTACTTC. Supplemented by reference TRBV5-5 and TRBJ2-5, the full variable domain reads DAGVTQSPTHLIKTRGQQVTLRCSPISGHKSVSWYQQVLGQGPQFIFQYYEKEERGRGNFPDRFSARQFPNYSSELNVNALLLGDSALYLCASSRVPGGGRVRETQYFGPGTRLLVL.

This sequence joins TRBV28 and TRBJ2-1; 7 nucleotides agree with TRBD1. This CDR3 has 13 residues. Germline V gene sequence: CDR1 MDHEN, CDR2 SYDVKM. The V and J ends lost 10 bases and 2 bases, in that order; junction bases with no gene match: 5. The DNA of the CDR3 is TGTGCCACCGAGACAGGGCCCTACAATGAGCAGTTCTTC. Translating gives CATETGPYNEQFF.

The rearrangement uses TRBV28 and TRBJ2-4, with no clear D. Germline V gene lookup returns CDR1 MDHEN and CDR2 SYDVKM. This CDR3 comprises 17 residues. V was cut by 4 bases and J by 1 base, with 17 bases left in between. The CDR3 DNA reads as TGTGCCAGCAGTTCCCCTCCGCTACTAATCGCCAAAAACATTCAGTACTTC. Its translation: CASSSPPLLIAKNIQYF.

The J gene is TRBJ1-1, the V gene TRBV12-5, with D tentatively TRBD1 (6 bases). CDR3 length equals 16 residues. Germline CDR1 and CDR2: LGHNT and FRNRAP. V lost 2 bases and J 2 bases, leaving 15 bases between the germline ends. CDR3 bases: TGTGCTAGTGGTTTGACAAGGACAGCAAGTAACACTGAAGCTTTCTTT. Translated: CASGLTRTASNTEAFF.

The gene calls are TRBV5-1 and TRBJ2-7; D uncertain. The CDR3 sequence is 16 residues long. Trimming stripped 0 bases from V and 3 bases from J, with 16 bases between. Germline V gene data show CDR1 as SGHRS and CDR2 as YFSETQ. CDR3 DNA: TGCGCCAGCAGCTTGGTTAGCAGTCGCTCGGGCTACGAGCAGTACTTC. The encoded protein is CASSLVSSRSGYEQYF.

Details on this clone: The same CDR3 is also encoded by other DNA sequences in this sample. The gene calls are TRBV28 and TRBJ1-1; D might be TRBD1 (6 bases). The CDR3 length is 15 residues. Trimming stripped 6 bases from V and 1 base from J, with 15 bases between. Germline V CDR1 and CDR2: MDHEN, SYDVKM. The CDR3 coding sequence is TGTGCCAGCAGCTCACCGGGGGGCCCGAACACTGAAGCTTTCTTT. Translating gives CASSSPGGPNTEAFF.

The chain is built from TRBV5-4 and TRBJ2-7, with a tentative D call TRBD2 (6 bases). CDR3 size: 16 residues. The germline gives CDR1 SGHNT, CDR2 YYREEE (reference sequence). V lost 5 bases to trimming and J lost 9 bases, with 27 bases between them. Here the CDR3 reads CASSLGTSQGPRGQYF. The CDR3 coding sequence is TGTGCCAGCAGTCTAGGGACTTCCCAAGGGCCACGGGGGCAGTACTTC.

This clone was seen just once. Different DNA sequences within this sample yield the same CDR3. J is TRBJ2-1 and V is TRBV28; D gene unclear. Trimming pared 5 bases from V and 0 bases from J, leaving 8 bases between. The germline gives CDR1 MDHEN, CDR2 SYDVKM. The CDR3 sequence is 14 residues long. This chain's CDR3 is CASSPYSSYNEQFF. DNA of the CDR3: TGTGCCAGCAGTCCATATAGCTCCTACAATGAGCAGTTCTTC.

Remarks on this clone: Other DNA variants within this sample encode the same CDR3. This chain joins TRBV6-5 and TRBJ1-2; D is uncertain. Germline V gene lookup returns CDR1 MNHEY and CDR2 SVGAGI. This CDR3 comprises 13 residues. V dropped 6 bases and J dropped 0 bases, with 8 bases sitting between them. This chain's CDR3 is CASRRDSNYGYTF. CDR3 DNA: TGTGCCAGCAGGAGGGATTCTAACTATGGCTACACCTTC.

The V call is TRBV10-1, the J call TRBJ2-3; tentatively, D is TRBD2 (5 bases). V lost 5 bases and J 12 bases, leaving 15 bases between the germline ends. CDR1 and CDR2 (germline): WNHNN, SYGVQD (reference sequence). The CDR3 sequence is 12 residues long. This chain's CDR3 is CASSQAPGTQYF. CDR3 in DNA: TGCGCCAGCAGTCAGGCCCCGGGAACCCAGTATTTT.

The chain is built from TRBV5-1 and TRBJ2-1; 12 bases map to TRBD2. The CDR3 spans 15 residues. CDR1 SGHRS and CDR2 YFSETQ come from the germline V gene. V dropped 5 bases and J dropped 6; count of bases not matched to a gene: 6. This chain's CDR3 is CASRLTSGSTNEQFF. The CDR3 DNA is TGCGCCAGCAGGTTGACTAGCGGGAGTACCAATGAGCAGTTCTTC. Together with reference TRBV5-1 and TRBJ2-1, the CDR3 gives the full variable domain: KAGVTQTPRYLIKTRGQQVTLSCSPISGHRSVSWYQQTPGQGLQFLFEYFSETQRNKGNFPGRFSGRQFSNSRSEMNVSTLELGDSALYLCASRLTSGSTNEQFFGPGTRLTVL.

The chain uses TRBV5-1 and TRBJ1-1; TRBD1 aligns across 8 bases. V was pared by 4 bases and J by 4 bases, with 12 bases of the junction left unmatched. The CDR3 length is 16 residues. Germline lookup yields CDR1 SGHRS and CDR2 YFSETQ. The CDR3 loop is CASSRTLTGAGTEAFF. The CDR3 DNA follows: TGCGCCAGCAGCCGCACCCTGACAGGGGCGGGCACTGAAGCTTTCTTT.

The CDR3 DNA is TGCGCCAGCAGCCCACGGGAGGGCCGGACCTACGAGCAGTACTTC. This codes for CASSPREGRTYEQYF. The V call is TRBV4-1, the J call TRBJ2-7; 8 bases agree with TRBD2. CDR1 and CDR2 from the germline V gene are MGHRA and YSYEKL. The CDR3 is 15 residues long. With 4 bases clipped from V and 2 bases from J, the junction kept 7 bases outside the gene matches.

This clone showed up just once. The chain carries TRBV5-4 and TRBJ2-2, with TRBD1 matching 8 bases. V lost 3 bases, J lost 1 base, and 5 bases stayed unmatched. The CDR3 length is 16 residues. Germline assignment: CDR1 SGHNT and CDR2 YYREEE (reference sequence). CDR3 sequence reads: CASSSRTGMNTGELFF. CDR3 DNA sequence: TGTGCCAGCAGCTCCCGGACAGGGATGAACACCGGGGAGCTGTTTTTT. Looking up the rest from reference TRBV5-4 and TRBJ2-2 gives the full variable domain: ETGVTQSPTHLIKTRGQQVTLRCSSQSGHNTVSWYQQALGQGPQFIFQYYREEENGRGNFPPRFSGLQFPNYSSELNVNALELDDSALYLCASSSRTGMNTGELFFGEGSRLTVL.

The rearrangement uses TRBV7-3 and TRBJ2-3; weak D call: TRBD2 (5 bases). The length of the CDR3 is 14 residues. Trimming took 4 bases from V and 10 from J, leaving 18 bases between them. Germline values: CDR1 SGHTA, CDR2 FQGTGA. The CDR3 loop reads CASSSSPGVGAQYF. Written as DNA, the CDR3 is TGTGCCAGCAGCTCTAGCCCTGGGGTAGGAGCGCAGTATTTT.